Given below is one T cell receptor beta chain in context. What it binds is not known. The V and J ends lost 1 base and 6 bases respectively, with 12 bases between them. Looked up from germline, CDR1 is SGHTA and CDR2 is FQGNSA. The CDR3 contains 14 residues. The sample originates from a study of early T cells in non-severe SARS-CoV-2 infection. Study context: Unpaired chains resulted from sequencing bulk RNA of unsorted whole blood.

Attached unique molecular identifiers marked individual cDNA molecules. Using its own MiXCR run on the 5' RACE reads, TCRdb lists one record per CDR3 protein. Here the sample spans about 56,000 distinct CDR3 sequences, 8% to 11% being singletons. Study-wide findings and caveats: Anti-spike CD8 specificities were favored by VDJdb matching, whose results missed private and CD4 specificities.

The gene calls are TRBV7-2 and TRBJ2-5, with D perhaps given as TRBD1 or TRBD2 (5 bases each). The clonotype comes from an adult who was a healthcare worker with PCR-confirmed SARS-CoV-2 infection or an uninfected control (not recorded which). Specimen: whole blood. The CDR3 nucleotides are TGTGCCAGCAGCTTAGGTGGGGACGCGAAGACCCAGTACTTC. Its translation: CASSLGGDAKTQYF.